A single sample gave rise to the 31 T cell receptor beta chains below, sequenced in a study of T cells in Graves' hyperthyroidism and ophthalmopathy. RNA transcripts served as the template for amplifying TCR beta CDR3 regions. Primed by the HTBI set, a first-round RT-PCR was run on the TCR CDR3. TCRdb re-called the multiplex PCR reads with MiXCR, one entry per CDR3 protein. The table has more than 500,000 distinct CDR3 sequences, roughly a sixth seen once. The specimen sequenced was blood. The receptors were gathered from a woman in her thirties with Graves' ophthalmopathy.

J is TRBJ2-5 and V is TRBV9, with D maybe TRBD1 (5 bases). The CDR3 sequence is 15 residues long. The ends were cut back, 0 bases at V and 3 bases at J, with 12 bases in the middle. CDR1 is SGDLS, CDR2 YYNGEE, per germline. CDR3 coding DNA: TGTGCCAGCAGCGTAGCAGGGCAGGTTGAAGAGACCCAGTACTTC. Translation: CASSVAGQVEETQYF.

V usage is TRBV29-1 and J usage is TRBJ1-3, with a tentative D call TRBD1 (6 bases). V was trimmed by 4 bases and J by 2 bases, leaving 6 bases between them. This CDR3 comprises 12 residues. Per germline, CDR1 SQVTM and CDR2 ANQGSEA. The CDR3 sequence is CSVGTAGNTIYF. As DNA, the CDR3 is TGCAGCGTTGGGACAGCTGGAAACACCATATATTTT.

At least ten counts were recorded for this clonotype. V is TRBV28 and J is TRBJ2-1; TRBD1 aligns across 10 bases. Germline V gene sequence: CDR1 MDHEN, CDR2 SYDVKM. V gave up 9 bases and J gave up 3 bases; unmatched junction bases: 8. The CDR3 totals 15 residues. The CDR3 DNA is TGTGCCAGAGTAGCAGACAGGGGGCACTACAATGAGCAGTTCTTC. Encoded protein: CARVADRGHYNEQFF.

This clonotype was counted a few times. The chain has TRBV10-2 and TRBJ1-2; 7 bases map to TRBD1. Germline V lookup: CDR1 WSHSY, CDR2 SAAADI. J lost 5 bases, V lost 8 bases, and 11 bases had no gene match. This CDR3 region has 14 residues. CDR3 residues: CASWNTGTAYGYTF. DNA of the CDR3: TGCGCCAGCTGGAATACCGGGACAGCGTATGGCTACACCTTC.

This clonotype was seen at least ten times. This sequence joins TRBV6-5 and TRBJ2-7; D remains unclear. The germline gives CDR1 MNHEY, CDR2 SVGAGI. Trimming stripped 0 bases from V and 2 bases from J, with 11 bases between. The CDR3 is 15 residues long. The CDR3, as DNA: TGTGCCAGCAGTTACTCGCGATCGGCCGCCTACGAGCAGTACTTC. Translation: CASSYSRSAAYEQYF.

In its sample, this clonotype was seen a few times. J is TRBJ2-3 and V is TRBV9, with 8 bases that match TRBD1. Losses at the gene ends were 3 bases for V and 4 bases for J; bases not matched to a gene: 10. CDR3 length equals 16 residues. Germline V gene data show CDR1 as SGDLS and CDR2 as YYNGEE. The CDR3 nucleotides read TGTGCCAGCAGCGATAAACCAGGGGGCTCTCCAGATACGCAGTATTTT. This sequence encodes CASSDKPGGSPDTQYF.

This clonotype was counted between two and nine times. The chain employs TRBV4-1 and TRBJ2-3, with D perhaps matching TRBD2 (5 bases). Germline-derived CDR1 and CDR2 are MGHRA and YSYEKL. The CDR3 has 15 residues. V was shortened by 7 bases and J by 1 base, with 15 bases between the two germline ends. Here the CDR3 reads CASNPVGGRTDTQYF. The CDR3 nucleotides are TGCGCCAGCAACCCGGTAGGAGGACGCACAGATACGCAGTATTTT.

Note on this clonotype: With only one base between it and a far larger clone, this is likely a read error. The gene calls are TRBV3-1 and TRBJ1-5; D is ambiguous. Germline loops: CDR1 LGHDT, CDR2 YNNKEL (reference sequence). The CDR3 has 12 amino acids. The CDR3 sequence is CANSQGNQPQHF. Here the CDR3 DNA reads TGTGCCAACAGCCAAGGCAATCAGCCCCAGCATTTT.

The chain joins TRBV7-8 to TRBJ2-2; D is unresolved. V was shortened by 2 bases and J by 1 base, with 17 bases between the two germline ends. Germline V gene sequence: CDR1 SGHVS, CDR2 FQNEAQ. The CDR3 loop spans 18 amino acids. The CDR3 coding sequence is TGTGCCAGCAGCTTATTCCATGACACGAGACAGAACACCGGGGAGCTGTTTTTT. It encodes CASSLFHDTRQNTGELFF.

In its sample, this clonotype was seen a few times. This sequence joins TRBV6-1 and TRBJ2-6, with D perhaps given as TRBD1 or TRBD2 (6 bases each). V was trimmed by 5 bases and J by 3 bases, leaving 14 bases between them. The CDR3 totals 16 residues. CDR1 is MNHNS, CDR2 SASEGT, per germline. CDR3 DNA sequence: TGTGCCAGCAGTCCCAACGGGGGCTTTGGGGCCAACGTCCTGACTTTC. Translated, it gives CASSPNGGFGANVLTF.

This chain links TRBV28 with TRBJ2-3, with D perhaps being TRBD1 or TRBD2 (5 bases each). Germline V gene sequence: CDR1 MDHEN, CDR2 SYDVKM. This CDR3 is 15 amino acids long. V gave up 5 bases and J gave up 5 bases, with 17 bases separating them. The CDR3 is CASSRGARKGDTQYF. DNA of the CDR3: TGTGCCAGCAGTCGGGGCGCTCGGAAGGGAGATACGCAGTATTTT.

This clonotype was seen a handful of times. This chain connects TRBV4-1 to TRBJ2-7; the match to TRBD2 covers 11 bases. Trimming cost V 0 bases and J 3 bases; bases outside gene matches: 4. This CDR3 contains 16 residues. Germline CDR1 and CDR2: MGHRA and YSYEKL. CDR3 loop: CASSQEWTSGLYEQYF. CDR3 nucleotide sequence: TGCGCCAGCAGCCAAGAATGGACTAGCGGGCTCTACGAGCAGTACTTC.

This clonotype was recorded many times. The chain is built from TRBV20-1 and TRBJ1-1; D possibly corresponds to TRBD1 (6 bases). Trimming shortened V by 1 base and J by 1 base, and 10 bases separated the two germline ends. Germline V CDR1 and CDR2: DFQATT, SNEGSKA (reference sequence). This CDR3 comprises 14 residues. This CDR3 reads CSARASTGNTEAFF. The CDR3 nucleotides are TGCAGTGCTAGAGCTTCGACAGGGAACACTGAAGCTTTCTTT.

There are a few counts of this clonotype. The chain carries TRBV28 and TRBJ2-1, with TRBD2 matching 8 bases. From germline, CDR1 is MDHEN and CDR2 SYDVKM. V lost 7 bases and J lost 7; bases outside the gene matches: 9. This CDR3 contains 14 residues. CDR3: CASTSGGGRNEQFF. DNA of the CDR3: TGTGCCAGCACCTCGGGGGGGGGAAGGAATGAGCAGTTCTTC.

In its sample, this clonotype was seen many times. This sequence joins TRBV28 and TRBJ2-4; D might be TRBD1 or TRBD2, each matching 5 bases. Germline-derived CDR1 and CDR2 are MDHEN and SYDVKM. V was cut by 5 bases and J by 0 bases, with 14 bases left in between. CDR3 length: 16 amino acids. The CDR3 DNA follows: TGTGCCAGCAGTCGGGACGGGACCATAGCCAAAAACATTCAGTACTTC. This sequence encodes CASSRDGTIAKNIQYF.

There are a few counts of this clonotype. The chain recombines TRBV7-2 with TRBJ2-5; 7 bases fit TRBD2. V was clipped by 5 bases and J by 5 bases; unmatched bases: 14. The germline V gene encodes CDR1 SGHTA and CDR2 FQGNSA. The CDR3 runs 16 residues. The CDR3 spells CASSPFPLAGGETQYF. The CDR3 DNA reads TGTGCCAGCAGCCCTTTCCCCTTAGCGGGTGGGGAGACCCAGTACTTC.

There are many counts of this clonotype. V gene TRBV28 combines with J gene TRBJ2-2; D is uncertain. This CDR3 contains 16 residues. V lost 2 bases and J lost 6, with 16 bases in between. CDR1 and CDR2 from the germline V gene are MDHEN and SYDVKM. DNA of the CDR3: TGTGCCAGCAGTTTACTTTCCGGACCGCCCGCCGGGGAGCTGTTTTTT. It is translated as CASSLLSGPPAGELFF.

This clonotype was recorded many times. The genes are TRBV7-2 and TRBJ2-3; D gene uncertain. CDR1 and CDR2 (germline): SGHTA, FQGNSA. V lost 2 bases and J 0 bases, leaving 9 bases between the germline ends. This CDR3 is built from 15 residues. CDR3 amino acids: CASSLIRQSTDTQYF. In DNA form, the CDR3 reads TGTGCCAGCAGCTTAATACGTCAAAGCACAGATACGCAGTATTTT.

Only a few counts were recorded for this clonotype. The V call is TRBV24-1, the J call TRBJ2-2; 8 nucleotides agree with TRBD1. V was clipped by 4 bases and J by 0 bases; unmatched bases: 3. The CDR3 is 16 amino acids. Germline V gene data show CDR1 as KGHDR and CDR2 as SFDVKD. CDR3 DNA sequence: TGTGCCACCAGTGAGACAGGGGCCCCGAACACCGGGGAGCTGTTTTTT. As protein: CATSETGAPNTGELFF.

This clonotype was found many times. The rearrangement links TRBV30 to TRBJ1-4, with no clear D. Germline CDR1 reads GTSNPN; CDR2 reads SVGIG (reference sequence). Trimming took off 4 bases at V and 8 bases at J, with 14 bases between the two ends. The CDR3 length is 13 residues. CDR3 in DNA: TGTGCCTGGAAACAGCCTATCGGGGAAAAACTGTTTTTT. Amino acid sequence: CAWKQPIGEKLFF.

This clonotype was found many times. The chain uses TRBV20-1 and TRBJ2-1; 10 positions match TRBD2. The CDR3 consists of 15 residues. Germline-derived CDR1 and CDR2 are DFQATT and SNEGSKA (reference sequence). V lost 6 bases to trimming and J lost 0 bases; unmatched junction nucleotides: 5. DNA for the CDR3: TGCAGTGCGCTACTAGCGGGGAGCTCCTACAATGAGCAGTTCTTC. Its translation: CSALLAGSSYNEQFF.

This clonotype was picked up many times. The chain employs TRBV6-1 and TRBJ2-2; D unclear. CDR1 and CDR2 from the germline V gene are MNHNS and SASEGT. Trimming shortened V by 5 bases and J by 3 bases, and 7 bases separated the two germline ends. This CDR3 contains 13 residues. CDR3 protein: CASSSAYTGELFF. The CDR3 coding sequence is TGTGCCAGCAGTTCGGCGTACACCGGGGAGCTGTTTTTT.

The V gene is TRBV4-2, the J gene TRBJ2-3; possible D gene TRBD2, 6 bases. The CDR3 length is 15 residues. V was pared by 2 bases and J by 4 bases, with 13 bases between. Germline V gene sequence: CDR1 LGHNA, CDR2 YNFKEQ. The DNA for the CDR3 is TGTGCCAGCAGCCAACGACTAGGCCGGCCAGATACGCAGTATTTT. Protein product: CASSQRLGRPDTQYF.

In this sample, this clonotype turned up many times. This chain connects TRBV12-3 or TRBV12-4 to TRBJ2-3, with D hard to call. The CDR3 is made up of 14 amino acids. The germline V and J ends were trimmed by 6 bases and 2 bases, with 12 bases remaining between them. The CDR3 bases are TGTGCCAGCAGCCCGGCAGACGTCACAGATACGCAGTATTTT. Residues: CASSPADVTDTQYF.

The chain recombines TRBV4-3 with TRBJ1-1, with D maybe TRBD1 (5 bases). The CDR3 is 15 amino acids. Looked up from germline, CDR1 is LGHNA and CDR2 is YSLEER. V lost 6 bases and J lost 2, with 16 bases in between. The CDR3 DNA reads TGCGCCAGCAGTCCAAGTGAAGGGGAAAACACTGAAGCTTTCTTT. The encoded protein is CASSPSEGENTEAFF.

This rearrangement joins TRBV2 to TRBJ2-2; the D gene is possibly TRBD2 (5 bases). This CDR3 region has 15 residues. Germline V gene lookup returns CDR1 SNHLY and CDR2 FYNNEI. V was clipped by 5 bases and J by 3 bases, with 13 bases between them. The DNA for the CDR3 is TGTGCCAGCAGTCGGGGAGAGGAGGACACCGGGGAGCTGTTTTTT. It encodes CASSRGEEDTGELFF.

With respect to this clonotype: Being one base from a much bigger clone, this may be a read error. The J gene is TRBJ1-2, the V gene TRBV29-1; no clear D gene. CDR1 and CDR2 from the germline V gene are SQVTM and ANQGSEA. The CDR3 extends over 13 amino acids. The V end was cut by 7 bases, the J end by 7 bases, with 19 bases between. The CDR3 spells CSAALQALFGYTF. In DNA, the CDR3 is TGCAGCGCTGCCTTGCAGGCATTATTTGGCTACACCTTC.

This clonotype was seen more than once but under ten times. This chain connects TRBV19 to TRBJ2-1; D unresolved. CDR3 length: 13 residues. Germline lookup yields CDR1 LNHDA and CDR2 SQIVND (reference sequence). The V gene lost 3 bases and the J gene lost 4 bases, with 7 bases spanning the gap. In DNA form, the CDR3 reads TGTGCCAGTAGTATCTCACCGTACAATGAGCAGTTCTTC. This encodes CASSISPYNEQFF.

This clonotype was detected many times. The gene calls are TRBV11-2 and TRBJ1-1; 7 nucleotides agree with TRBD1. Germline CDR1 is SGHAT and CDR2 is FQNNGV. The J segment lost 4 bases and the V segment lost 4 bases, leaving 0 bases of the junction unmatched. The CDR3 has 12 residues. The CDR3 here is CASSWTGTEAFF. The CDR3 bases are TGTGCCAGCAGCTGGACAGGCACTGAAGCTTTCTTT.

This clonotype was seen ten or more times. The J gene is TRBJ2-3, the V gene TRBV20-1; 9 nucleotides line up with TRBD2. This CDR3 is built from 15 residues. Germline V CDR1 and CDR2: DFQATT, SNEGSKA (reference sequence). V was pared by 7 bases and J by 4 bases, with 12 bases of the junction left unmatched. CDR3 loop: CSVSSGTSKADTQYF. The CDR3, as DNA: TGCAGTGTTTCATCCGGGACTAGCAAGGCAGATACGCAGTATTTT.

The chain joins TRBV30 to TRBJ2-1; 12 bases are a match to TRBD2. CDR1 and CDR2 from the germline V gene are GTSNPN and SVGIG (reference sequence). The junction had 10 bases not matched to a gene; V was cut back by 2 bases and J by 5 bases. This CDR3 has 17 amino acids. CDR3 loop: CAWSLGTSGWRDNEQFF. The CDR3 coding sequence is TGTGCCTGGAGTTTAGGGACTAGCGGGTGGCGGGACAATGAGCAGTTCTTC.